This is a list of T cell receptor beta chains from one sample in a study of CD8 T cells in Susac syndrome. TCRdb ran MiXCR on the immunoSEQ multiplex PCR reads and lists one entry per CDR3 protein. The sample includes hundreds of thousands of distinct CDR3 sequences, approximately 85% of them seen just once. Sample: CD8+ T cells from PBMCs. These receptor sequences come from a human donor with multiple sclerosis. The CDR3 runs from the conserved cysteine through the conserved F or W.

J,V,CDR3
TRBJ1-6,TRBV4-1,CASSPLGGGPNSPLHF
TRBJ2-7,TRBV27,CASSQTGIPYEQYF
TRBJ2-2,TRBV30,CAWSFGQGGSGELFF
TRBJ2-7,TRBV7-9,CASSLGLGSGSQSYEQYF
TRBJ2-2,TRBV6-1,CASRLYSGQANTGELFF
TRBJ2-2,TRBV4-2,CASSPVAGGSTGELFF
TRBJ2-7,TRBV29-1,CSVAGQAVYEQYF
TRBJ2-5,TRBV5-1,CASSLRQGIETQYF
TRBJ2-1,TRBV4-1,CASSQGVARKGEQFF
TRBJ2-3,TRBV7-9,CASSPHTRQDDTDTQYF
TRBJ1-2,TRBV27,CASSLSKEYGYTF
TRBJ2-2,TRBV6-5,CASSPSGIGELFF
TRBJ2-7,TRBV6-6,CASSRLRGEPYEQYF
TRBJ2-7,TRBV27,CASSLMGPQSHEQYF
TRBJ2-7,TRBV27,CASSTGPTFAYEQYF
TRBJ2-5,TRBV28,CASSLFPETQYF
TRBJ2-1,TRBV2,CASSDTGSFYNEQFF
TRBJ2-5,TRBV20-1,CSAPTVSEETQYF
TRBJ2-1,TRBV10-2,CASRTGQVIYNEQFF
TRBJ1-1,TRBV18,CASSNREKNTEAFF
TRBJ1-2,TRBV28,CASSLSPGHLNYGYTF
TRBJ2-7,TRBV7-9,CASSFLSRDSHYQQYF
TRBJ2-3,TRBV4-1,CASSQSGLAGGSTDTQYF
TRBJ2-1,TRBV20-1,CSAPWTSGDYNEQFF
TRBJ1-2,TRBV3-1,CASSQDREHPDYGYTF
TRBJ1-1,TRBV6-1,CASSEVSGSVTEAFF
TRBJ1-5,TRBV6-5,CASSPYRSNQPQHF
TRBJ1-2,TRBV6-5,CASSYSAPAYGYTF
TRBJ2-1,TRBV19,CAGSIGGGYYNEQFF
TRBJ1-2,TRBV10-2,CASSGSSIVEANYGYTF
TRBJ2-2,TRBV29-1,CSVAVSSTGELFF
TRBJ2-7,TRBV4-2,CASSQGDHSYEQYF
TRBJ2-6,TRBV27,CATYPDSLLTLSGANVLTF
TRBJ2-7,TRBV10-3,CAISEWGQDYEQYF
TRBJ2-1,TRBV7-6,CASSEWDREDNEQFF
TRBJ2-3,TRBV5-1,CASSLYGLAGEADTQYF
TRBJ2-5,TRBV11-2,CASSLAGPRETQYF
TRBJ2-7,TRBV12-3/TRBV12-4,CASSFGLAGSSYEQYF
TRBJ1-1,TRBV27,CASSLLSSTTEAFF
TRBJ2-1,TRBV12-3/TRBV12-4,CASSFINNEQFF
TRBJ2-2,TRBV29-1,CSVGQETGELFF
TRBJ2-5,TRBV12-3/TRBV12-4,CASTVHQETQYF
TRBJ1-1,TRBV3-1,CASSQTEATEAFF
TRBJ1-1,TRBV21-1,CASSKVGQLTEAFF
TRBJ2-7,TRBV28,CASGTGINEQYF
TRBJ2-2,TRBV27,CASSLRQGTGELFF